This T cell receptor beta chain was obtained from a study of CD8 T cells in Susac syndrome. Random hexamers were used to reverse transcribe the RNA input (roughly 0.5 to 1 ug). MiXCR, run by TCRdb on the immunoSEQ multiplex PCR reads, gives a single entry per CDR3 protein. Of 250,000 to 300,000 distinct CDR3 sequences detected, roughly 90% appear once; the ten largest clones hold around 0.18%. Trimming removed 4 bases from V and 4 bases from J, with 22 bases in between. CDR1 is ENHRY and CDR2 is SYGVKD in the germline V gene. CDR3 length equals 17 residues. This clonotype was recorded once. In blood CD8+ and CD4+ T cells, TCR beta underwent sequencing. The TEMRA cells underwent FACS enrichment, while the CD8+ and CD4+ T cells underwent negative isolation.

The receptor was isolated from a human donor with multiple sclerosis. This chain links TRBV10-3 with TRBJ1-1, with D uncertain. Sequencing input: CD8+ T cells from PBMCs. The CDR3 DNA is TGTGCCATCAGTGCCCTATTGGAAAACAGAGGGCCCACTGAAGCTTTCTTT. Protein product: CAISALLENRGPTEAFF.